These 24 T cell receptor beta chains were all obtained from the same sample, sequenced in a study of CD8 T cells in Susac syndrome (dated by TCRdb to between 2019 and 2020). Library preparation was by the immunoSEQ multiplex PCR assay. RNA was extracted using the RNeasy kit, and about 0.45 to 1 ug of the RNA was reverse transcribed with random hexamers. TCRdb reanalyzed the raw reads on its own, using fastp at Q25 for trimming and MiXCR for clone calling, and kept in-frame beta chains. One record per CDR3 amino acid sequence lists the most common genes and DNA. For this sample the table gives 100,000 to 150,000 distinct CDR3 sequences, of which approximately 95% were detected only once. The ten largest make up more than 0.25% of the sample. The specimen was CD8+ T cells from PBMCs. These receptors originate from a human donor with multiple sclerosis.

The V and J genes are TRBV30 and TRBJ2-5, with D tentatively TRBD2 (5 bases). V was shortened by 0 bases and J by 5 bases, with 13 bases between the two germline ends. This CDR3 has 14 amino acids. The germline V gene encodes CDR1 GTSNPN and CDR2 SVGIG (reference sequence). The CDR3 region is CAWSVLGREETQYF. The CDR3 DNA reads as TGTGCCTGGAGTGTATTGGGGAGAGAGGAGACCCAGTACTTC.

V gene TRBV30 combines with J gene TRBJ2-7, with 14 bases fitting TRBD2. Per the germline V gene, CDR1 is GTSNPN and CDR2 is SVGIG (reference sequence). The CDR3 runs 16 residues. V shed 1 base and J 3 bases; nucleotides not matched to a gene: 5. The CDR3 reads CAWSGLAGGIYYEQYF. CDR3 coding DNA: TGTGCCTGGAGTGGACTAGCGGGGGGGATTTACTACGAGCAGTACTTC.

The J gene is TRBJ2-3, the V gene TRBV27, with D possibly TRBD2 on 7 matching bases. V was clipped by 1 base and J by 0 bases, with 20 bases between them. Germline CDR1 reads MNHEY; CDR2 reads SMNVEV (reference sequence). The CDR3 extends over 19 amino acids. The CDR3 sequence: CASSLYVWGGRGSTDTQYF. CDR3 DNA: TGTGCCAGCAGTTTATACGTGTGGGGGGGGCGAGGTAGCACAGATACGCAGTATTTT.

The chain has TRBV6-9 and TRBJ2-3; 11 bases map to TRBD1. Germline V gene sequence: CDR1 MNHGY, CDR2 SVAAGI. V shed 5 bases, J shed 1 base, and the junction held 5 bases outside the gene matches. This CDR3 is 16 amino acids long. CDR3 DNA: TGTGCCAGCAGTCTCCGGACAGGGGGCTGCACAGATACGCAGTATTTT. It codes for CASSLRTGGCTDTQYF.

The V gene is TRBV5-1, the J gene TRBJ2-7; D remains ambiguous. The CDR3 covers 14 residues. The V end lost 2 bases, the J end lost 2 bases, and 11 bases lay between the germline ends. In germline, CDR1 is SGHRS, CDR2 YFSETQ. The DNA of the CDR3 is TGCGCCAGCAGCTTAGGTGGGTCTCCCTACGAGCAGTACTTC. The encoded protein is CASSLGGSPYEQYF.

V usage is TRBV7-9 and J usage is TRBJ1-1; the D gene is possibly TRBD1 (5 bases). The ends were cut back, 3 bases at V and 4 bases at J, with 15 bases in the middle. CDR1 is SEHNR and CDR2 is FQNEAQ in the germline V gene (reference sequence). This CDR3 is built from 15 residues. The CDR3 sequence is CASSFRDLRGTEAFF. The CDR3 DNA reads as TGTGCCAGCAGCTTCCGGGATTTGAGGGGCACTGAAGCTTTCTTT.

This chain links TRBV9 with TRBJ1-4; maybe TRBD1 (5 bases). CDR3 length: 14 residues. Trimming took 0 bases from V and 3 from J, leaving 6 bases between them. Germline CDR1 is SGDLS and CDR2 is YYNGEE. CDR3 residues: CASSVAGSNEKLFF. The CDR3 nucleotides read TGTGCCAGCAGCGTAGCAGGGTCTAATGAAAAACTGTTTTTT.

V usage is TRBV9 and J usage is TRBJ1-1, with no clear D. Germline V CDR1 and CDR2: SGDLS, YYNGEE. With 0 bases removed from V and 6 bases from J, the gap between germline ends came to 9 bases. CDR3 length: 13 residues. The DNA for the CDR3 is TGTGCCAGCAGCGTAGTCGGTGGGTCTGAAGCTTTCTTT. Translating it yields CASSVVGGSEAFF.

This clonotype was recorded only once. This chain joins TRBV20-1 and TRBJ1-5; 9 nucleotides line up with TRBD1. The CDR3 extends over 17 amino acids. With V trimmed by 0 bases and J by 0 bases, 6 bases remained unmatched. The germline V gene has CDR1 DFQATT and CDR2 SNEGSKA (reference sequence). For the CDR3, the DNA is TGCAGTGCTAGAGAATCCGGGACAGGGTATAGCAATCAGCCCCAGCATTTT. Protein product: CSARESGTGYSNQPQHF.

The chain couples TRBV18 to TRBJ1-6; D remains unclear. Trimming removed 1 base from V and 4 bases from J, with 17 bases in between. The CDR3 sequence is 18 residues long. Germline CDR1 is KGHSH and CDR2 is LQKENI. Here the CDR3 DNA reads TGTGCCAGCTCACCACTCTTACACCGAACGGGGTATAATTCACCCCTCCACTTT. It codes for CASSPLLHRTGYNSPLHF.

This chain joins TRBV14 and TRBJ2-5, with D perhaps matching TRBD1 or TRBD2 (5 bases each). The germline CDR1 and CDR2 sequences are SGHDN and FVKESK. CDR3 length: 14 amino acids. The germline V and J ends were trimmed by 5 bases and 2 bases, with 12 bases remaining between them. The CDR3 DNA reads as TGTGCCAGCAGCTCGGGGCAGGAACAAGAGACCCAGTACTTC. Translating it yields CASSSGQEQETQYF.

This clonotype was picked up a small number of times. V usage is TRBV5-1 and J usage is TRBJ2-2; 7 bases map to TRBD2. V dropped 7 bases and J dropped 1; count of bases not matched to a gene: 4. The CDR3 is 14 residues long. Germline CDR1 SGHRS, CDR2 YFSETQ. The CDR3 is CASRPGGNTGELFF. Written as DNA, the CDR3 is TGCGCCAGCCGACCGGGGGGGAACACCGGGGAGCTGTTTTTT.

The CDR3 here is CASSLHRDYRGADTQYF. The CDR3 DNA reads as TGTGCCAGCAGTTTACACCGGGACTACCGAGGGGCAGATACGCAGTATTTT. The chain combines TRBV28 with TRBJ2-3; 7 bases are shared with TRBD2. J lost 4 bases, V lost 2 bases, and 12 bases had no gene match. The length of the CDR3 is 17 residues. Germline CDR1 and CDR2: MDHEN and SYDVKM.

The chain has TRBV30 and TRBJ2-3, with D perhaps TRBD2 (5 bases). The CDR3 extends over 14 amino acids. The V gene lost 5 bases and the J gene lost 5 bases, with 17 bases spanning the gap. Germline values: CDR1 GTSNPN, CDR2 SVGIG (reference sequence). CDR3 DNA sequence: TGTGCCTGGGTCCCCGGGTCTAGCCTAGATACGCAGTATTTT. It yields the protein CAWVPGSSLDTQYF.

This rearrangement joins TRBV12-3 or TRBV12-4 to TRBJ1-3; no clear D. The CDR3 contains 14 residues. The V end lost 6 bases, the J end lost 6 bases, and 15 bases lay between the germline ends. The DNA of the CDR3 is TGTGCCAGCAGCAGGACGGCTAGGGAAAACACCATATATTTT. Its translation: CASSRTARENTIYF.

The chain couples TRBV20-1 to TRBJ2-7; 8 nucleotides line up with TRBD1. The trim removed 5 bases at V and 4 bases at J, leaving 7 bases unmatched. There are 13 residues in the CDR3. In germline, CDR1 is DFQATT, CDR2 SNEGSKA (reference sequence). CDR3 residues: CSAPGTGFYEQYF. DNA of the CDR3: TGCAGTGCTCCCGGGACAGGATTTTACGAGCAGTACTTC.

This chain links TRBV15 with TRBJ2-3; D is undetermined. Trimming took 6 bases from V and 0 from J, leaving 16 bases between them. Germline-derived CDR1 and CDR2 are LNHNV and YYDKDF (reference sequence). There are 16 residues in the CDR3. This CDR3 reads CATSPRLDPSTDTQYF. The CDR3 DNA follows: TGTGCCACCAGTCCCCGACTTGACCCTAGCACAGATACGCAGTATTTT.

The CDR3 reads CASSEAEQGDQPQHF. CDR3 DNA sequence: TGTGCCAGCAGTGAAGCGGAACAGGGTGATCAGCCCCAGCATTTT. The V and J genes are TRBV2 and TRBJ1-5; maybe TRBD1 (6 bases). Trimming left V 0 bases short and J 5 bases short, with 11 bases between. This CDR3 region has 15 residues. The germline V gene has CDR1 SNHLY and CDR2 FYNNEI.

The chain combines TRBV11-2 with TRBJ2-3, with 9 bases matching TRBD2. The CDR3 runs to 15 residues. The germline gives CDR1 SGHAT, CDR2 FQNNGV. Trimming cost V 5 bases and J 2 bases; bases outside gene matches: 5. DNA for the CDR3: TGTGCCAGCAGCGACCGGACTAGCGTCACAGATACGCAGTATTTT. Translation gives CASSDRTSVTDTQYF.

The chain links TRBV29-1 to TRBJ1-2, with D unresolved. Germline V gene lookup returns CDR1 SQVTM and CDR2 ANQGSEA. The CDR3 is 10 residues long. V lost 0 bases, J lost 4 bases, and 0 bases lay in between. CDR3 in amino acids: CSVEDYGYTF. The CDR3 DNA reads TGCAGCGTTGAAGACTATGGCTACACCTTC. The whole variable domain, remainder taken from reference TRBV29-1 and TRBJ1-2, is SAVISQKPSRDICQRGTSLTIQCQVDSQVTMMFWYRQQPGQSLTLIATANQGSEATYESGFVIDKFPISRPNLTFSTLTVSNMSPEDSSIYLCSVEDYGYTFGSGTRLTVV.

The chain couples TRBV20-1 to TRBJ2-1; 10 bases are a match to TRBD2. The germline CDR1 and CDR2 sequences are DFQATT and SNEGSKA (reference sequence). The CDR3 runs 15 residues. Trimming cost V 4 bases and J 0 bases; bases outside gene matches: 3. The CDR3 DNA is TGCAGTGCTACCATAGCGGGAGGCTCCTACAATGAGCAGTTCTTC. Translation gives CSATIAGGSYNEQFF.

The chain recombines TRBV6-1 with TRBJ1-3; the match to TRBD1 covers 7 bases. Looked up from germline, CDR1 is MNHNS and CDR2 is SASEGT. Germline trimming cut 8 bases from V and 8 bases from J; bases unmatched to any gene: 9. The CDR3 covers 13 residues. The CDR3 DNA sequence: TGTGCCAGCTTTCTGACAGGGTCGGACACCATATATTTT. Translation gives CASFLTGSDTIYF.

The V call is TRBV6-9, the J call TRBJ1-6, with D unclear. The CDR3 is 13 amino acids. Germline CDR1 reads MNHGY; CDR2 reads SVAAGI. V lost 8 bases, J lost 8 bases, and 13 bases lay in between. The CDR3 sequence is CASGVNEHSPLHF. The CDR3 DNA follows: TGTGCCAGCGGGGTAAACGAACATTCACCCCTCCACTTT.

V usage is TRBV7-8 and J usage is TRBJ1-6, with TRBD1 as a possible D gene (6 bases). Trimming pared 4 bases from V and 5 bases from J, leaving 21 bases between. Germline CDR1 reads SGHVS; CDR2 reads FQNEAQ. The CDR3 consists of 18 residues. Written as DNA, the CDR3 is TGTGCCAGCAGCTCCAGAACGGGGGGCCGTCGTGATAATTCACCCCTCCACTTT. Translated, it gives CASSSRTGGRRDNSPLHF.